The source of this T cell receptor (beta chain) is a study of blood T cell repertoires in COVID-19. CDR3 length equals 14 residues. Trimming removed 2 bases at V and 4 bases at J, with 8 bases between. Germline-derived CDR1 and CDR2 are LGHNA and YNFKEQ. Assay: immunoSEQ multiplex PCR; the TCRdb copy retains only in-frame clones and omits some. This table holds roughly 73,000 clones, around 90% found once. The gene calls are TRBV4-2 and TRBJ1-4; D is possibly TRBD1 (6 bases). The sample taken for sequencing was peripheral blood. The sequence was collected from a man in his fifties with acute or convalescent COVID-19. The CDR3 here is CASSQQQGNEKLFF. The CDR3 nucleotides read TGTGCCAGCAGCCAACAACAGGGTAATGAAAAACTGTTTTTT.